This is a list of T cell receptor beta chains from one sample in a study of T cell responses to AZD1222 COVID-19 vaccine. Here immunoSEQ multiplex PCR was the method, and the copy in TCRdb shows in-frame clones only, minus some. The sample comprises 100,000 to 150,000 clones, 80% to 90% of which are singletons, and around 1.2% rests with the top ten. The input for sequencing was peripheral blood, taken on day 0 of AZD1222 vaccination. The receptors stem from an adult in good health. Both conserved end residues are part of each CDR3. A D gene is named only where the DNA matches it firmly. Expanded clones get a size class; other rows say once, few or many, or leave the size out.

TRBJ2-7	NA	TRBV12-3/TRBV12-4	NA	CASSLAQGGEQYF	TGTGCCAGCAGTTTAGCGCAGGGTGGGGAGCAGTACTTC
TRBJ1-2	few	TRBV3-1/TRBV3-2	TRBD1	CASSSRQGFGYTF	TGTGCCAGCAGCTCGAGACAGGGCTTTGGCTACACCTTC
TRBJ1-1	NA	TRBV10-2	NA	CASSSVQGSTEAFF	TGCGCCAGCAGTTCAGTCCAGGGCTCCACTGAAGCTTTCTTT
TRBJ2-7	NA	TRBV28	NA	CASKRLYEQYF	TGTGCCAGCAAAAGATTATACGAGCAGTACTTC
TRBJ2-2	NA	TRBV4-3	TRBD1	CASRQGALRDTGELFF	TGCGCCAGCCGACAGGGGGCGCTTAGAGACACCGGGGAGCTGTTTTTT
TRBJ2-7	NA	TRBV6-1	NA	CASSEDLPGYEQYF	TGTGCCAGCAGTGAGGACCTCCCAGGCTACGAGCAGTACTTC
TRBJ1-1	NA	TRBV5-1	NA	CASRRFGSSDTEAFF	TGCGCCAGCCGAAGGTTCGGCAGTAGCGACACTGAAGCTTTCTTT
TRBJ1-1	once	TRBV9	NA	CASSVEGGTAFF	TGTGCCAGCAGCGTAGAGGGGGGCACGGCTTTCTTT
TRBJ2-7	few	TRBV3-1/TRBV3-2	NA	CASTQGGHEQYF	TGTGCCAGCACTCAGGGGGGTCACGAGCAGTACTTC
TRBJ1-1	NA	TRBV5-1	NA	CASSLPTIEAFF	TGCGCCAGCAGCTTGCCCACGATTGAAGCTTTCTTT
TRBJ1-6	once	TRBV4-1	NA	CASREGVFSEDSPLHF	TGCGCCAGCAGGGAGGGAGTGTTTTCCGAGGATTCACCCCTCCACTTT
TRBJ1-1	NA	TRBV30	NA	CAWSARQGRAEAFF	TGTGCCTGGAGTGCCCGGCAGGGGAGGGCTGAAGCTTTCTTT
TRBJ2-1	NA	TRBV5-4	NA	CASRDGSVVQFF	TGTGCCAGCCGGGACGGGTCGGTAGTGCAGTTCTTC
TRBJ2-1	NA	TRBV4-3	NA	CASSQGYGYNEQFF	TGCGCCAGCAGCCAAGGATACGGGTACAATGAGCAGTTCTTC
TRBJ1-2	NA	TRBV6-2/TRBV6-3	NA	CASSRDGSGGYTF	TGTGCCAGCAGTCGGGACGGGAGTGGTGGCTACACCTTC
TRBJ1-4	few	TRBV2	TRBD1	CARGTGTGGAGDEKLFF	TGTGCCAGGGGGACCGGGACAGGGGGCGCCGGGGATGAAAAACTGTTTTTT
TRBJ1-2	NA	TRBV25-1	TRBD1	CASSAGTAYGYTF	TGTGCCAGCAGTGCCGGGACAGCCTATGGCTACACCTTC
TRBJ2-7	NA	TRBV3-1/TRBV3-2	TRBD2	CASSRRSGLAGITYEQYF	TGTGCCAGCAGCCGAAGGTCAGGACTAGCGGGGATAACCTACGAGCAGTACTTC
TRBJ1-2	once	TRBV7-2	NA	CASSLNTPGSGGYTF	TGTGCCAGCAGCTTAAACACACCGGGGTCGGGAGGCTACACCTTC
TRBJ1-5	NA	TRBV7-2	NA	CASSYRGPWGNQPQHF	TGTGCCAGCAGCTATAGAGGCCCCTGGGGCAATCAGCCCCAGCATTTT
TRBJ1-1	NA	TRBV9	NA	CASSVGQGTSNTEAFF	TGTGCCAGCAGCGTAGGCCAGGGTACCTCGAACACTGAAGCTTTCTTT
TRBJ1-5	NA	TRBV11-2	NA	CASSFLRTDPQHF	TGTGCCAGCAGCTTCTTGAGGACAGACCCCCAGCATTTT
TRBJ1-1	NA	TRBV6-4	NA	CASSDWALKGTEAFF	TGTGCCAGCAGTGACTGGGCCCTTAAGGGCACTGAAGCTTTCTTT
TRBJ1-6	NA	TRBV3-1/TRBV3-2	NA	CASSPGGTSNSPLHF	TGTGCCAGCAGCCCCGGCGGGACGTCAAATTCACCCCTCCACTTT
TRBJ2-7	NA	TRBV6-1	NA	CASSEANRAGEQYF	TGTGCCAGCAGTGAAGCGAACAGGGCAGGCGAGCAGTACTTC
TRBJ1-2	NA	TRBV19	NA	CASSRGPVGYTF	TGTGCCAGTAGTAGGGGACCGGTTGGCTACACCTTC
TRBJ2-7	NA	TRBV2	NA	CASSEDLGSDSYEQYF	TGTGCCAGCAGTGAAGACCTGGGGTCAGATTCCTACGAGCAGTACTTC
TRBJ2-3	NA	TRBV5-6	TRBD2	CASSPTGGGRWSSTDTQYF	TGTGCCAGCAGCCCCACCGGGGGGGGCCGCTGGTCTAGCACAGATACGCAGTATTTT